This TCR beta chain was identified in a study of T cell changes during pregnancy in multiple sclerosis. Profiling relied on immunoSEQ multiplex PCR, and the TCRdb table lists in-frame clones only, not all of them. The table includes more than 20,000 clones, about 88% detected once. The material sequenced was CD8+ T cells from peripheral blood mononuclear cells, taken in the third trimester of pregnancy. This receptor was obtained from a female donor in good health, enrolled as a control in a pregnancy study.

CDR3 loop: CASSFDAGTSIVETQYF. The CDR3 nucleotides read TGTGCCAGCAGTTTTGACGCCGGGACATCTATAGTGGAGACCCAGTACTTC. This sequence joins TRBV2 and TRBJ2-5; a possible D gene is TRBD1 (6 bases). V was shortened by 5 bases and J by 5 bases, with 24 bases between the two germline ends. Per germline, CDR1 SNHLY and CDR2 FYNNEI. The CDR3 is 17 residues long.